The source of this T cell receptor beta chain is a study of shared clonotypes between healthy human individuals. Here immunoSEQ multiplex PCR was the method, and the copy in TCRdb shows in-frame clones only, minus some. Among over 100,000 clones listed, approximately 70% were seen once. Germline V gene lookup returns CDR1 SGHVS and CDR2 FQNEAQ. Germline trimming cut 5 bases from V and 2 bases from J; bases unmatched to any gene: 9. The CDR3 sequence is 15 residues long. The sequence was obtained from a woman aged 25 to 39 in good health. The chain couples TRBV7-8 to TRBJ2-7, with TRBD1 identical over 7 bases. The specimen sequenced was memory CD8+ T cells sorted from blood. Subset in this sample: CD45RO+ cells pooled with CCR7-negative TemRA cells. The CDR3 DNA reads TGTGCCAGCAGCCTCCAGGGGGTGGGAACCTACGAGCAGTACTTC. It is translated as CASSLQGVGTYEQYF. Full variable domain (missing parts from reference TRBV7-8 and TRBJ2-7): GAGVSQSPRYKVAKRGQDVALRCDPISGHVSLFWYQQALGQGPEFLTYFQNEAQLDKSGLPSDRFFAERPEGSVSTLKIQRTQQEDSAVYLCASSLQGVGTYEQYFGPGTRLTVT.